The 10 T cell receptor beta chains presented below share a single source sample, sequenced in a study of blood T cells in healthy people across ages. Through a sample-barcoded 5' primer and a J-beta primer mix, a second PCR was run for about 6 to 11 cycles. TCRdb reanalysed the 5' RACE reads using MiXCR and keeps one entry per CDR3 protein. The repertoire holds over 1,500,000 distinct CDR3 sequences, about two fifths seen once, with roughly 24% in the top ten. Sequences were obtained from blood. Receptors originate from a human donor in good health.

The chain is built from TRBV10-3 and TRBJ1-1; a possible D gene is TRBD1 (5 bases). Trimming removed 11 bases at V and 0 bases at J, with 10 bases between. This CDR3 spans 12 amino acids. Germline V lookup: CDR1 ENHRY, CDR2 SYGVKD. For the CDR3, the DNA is TGTGCCGTCCGGGACTTGAACACTGAAGCTTTCTTT. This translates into CAVRDLNTEAFF.

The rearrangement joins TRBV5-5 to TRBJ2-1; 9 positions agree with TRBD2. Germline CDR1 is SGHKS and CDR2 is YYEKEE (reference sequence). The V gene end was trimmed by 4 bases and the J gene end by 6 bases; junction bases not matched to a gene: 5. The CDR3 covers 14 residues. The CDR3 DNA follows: TGTGCCAGCAGCCGCCAGGGACTAGCCAATGAGCAGTTCTTC. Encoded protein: CASSRQGLANEQFF.

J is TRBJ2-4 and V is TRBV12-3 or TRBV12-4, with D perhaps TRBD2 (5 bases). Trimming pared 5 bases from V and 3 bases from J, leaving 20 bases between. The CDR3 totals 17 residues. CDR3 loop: CASSPHAEVLGKNIQYF. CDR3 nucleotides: TGTGCCAGCAGTCCTCACGCGGAGGTCCTAGGCAAAAACATTCAGTACTTC.

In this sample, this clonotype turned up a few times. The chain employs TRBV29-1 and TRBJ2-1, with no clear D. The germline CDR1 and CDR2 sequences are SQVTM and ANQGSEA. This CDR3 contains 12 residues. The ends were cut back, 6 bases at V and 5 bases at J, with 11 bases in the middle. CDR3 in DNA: TGCAGCGTCGCTTCAATCCACAATGAGCAGTTCTTC. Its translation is CSVASIHNEQFF.

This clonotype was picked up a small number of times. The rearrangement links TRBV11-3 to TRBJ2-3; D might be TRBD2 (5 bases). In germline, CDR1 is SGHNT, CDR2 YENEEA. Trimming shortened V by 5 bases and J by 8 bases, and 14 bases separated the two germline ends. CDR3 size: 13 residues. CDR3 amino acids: CASSPAGGGTQYF. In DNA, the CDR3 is TGTGCCAGCAGCCCAGCTGGCGGAGGTACGCAGTATTTT.

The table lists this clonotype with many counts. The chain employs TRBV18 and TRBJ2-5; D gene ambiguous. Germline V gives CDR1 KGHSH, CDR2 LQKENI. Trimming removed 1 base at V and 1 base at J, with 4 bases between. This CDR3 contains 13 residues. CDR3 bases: TGTGCCAGCTCACCACAGATCCAAGAGACCCAGTACTTC. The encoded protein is CASSPQIQETQYF.

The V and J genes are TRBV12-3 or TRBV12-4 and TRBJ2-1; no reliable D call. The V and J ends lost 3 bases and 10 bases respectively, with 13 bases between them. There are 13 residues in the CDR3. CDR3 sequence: CASSFQLVNEQFF. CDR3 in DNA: TGTGCCAGCAGTTTTCAGCTTGTGAACGAGCAGTTCTTC.

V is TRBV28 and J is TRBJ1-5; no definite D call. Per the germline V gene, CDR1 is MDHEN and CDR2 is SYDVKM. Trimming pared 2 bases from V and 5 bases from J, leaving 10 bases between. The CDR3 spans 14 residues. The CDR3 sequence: CASSLRTVDQPQHF. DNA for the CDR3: TGTGCCAGCAGTTTACGGACCGTGGATCAGCCCCAGCATTTT. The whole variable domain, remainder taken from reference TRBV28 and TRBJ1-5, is DVKVTQSSRYLVKRTGEKVFLECVQDMDHENMFWYRQDPGLGLRLIYFSYDVKMKEKGDIPEGYSVSREKKERFSLILESASTNQTSMYLCASSLRTVDQPQHFGDGTRLSIL.

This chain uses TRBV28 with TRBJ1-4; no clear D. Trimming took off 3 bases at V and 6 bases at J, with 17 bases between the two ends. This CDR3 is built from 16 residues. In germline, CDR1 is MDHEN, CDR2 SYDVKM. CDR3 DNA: TGTGCCAGCAGTTTTCCCCGGGGTAGATGGGATGAAAAACTGTTTTTT. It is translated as CASSFPRGRWDEKLFF.

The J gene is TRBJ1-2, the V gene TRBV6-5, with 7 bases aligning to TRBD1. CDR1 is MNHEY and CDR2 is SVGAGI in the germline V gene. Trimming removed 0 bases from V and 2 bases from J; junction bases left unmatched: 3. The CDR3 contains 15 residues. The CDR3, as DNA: TGTGCCAGCAGTTACTCGATAGGGGGCAACTATGGCTACACCTTC. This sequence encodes CASSYSIGGNYGYTF.